These 31 T cell receptor beta chains were sequenced from one sample in a study of blood T cell repertoires in COVID-19. Measured with immunoSEQ multiplex PCR; TCRdb has only the in-frame clones, and not every one. The sample lists around 340,000 clones, 80% to 90% occurring once. The sample taken for sequencing was PBMCs or T cells enriched from blood (not recorded which). Source of these receptors: a woman in her 40s with acute COVID-19.

CDR3 loop: CASRGTVGNQPQHF. CDR3 nucleotide sequence: TGTGCCAGCAGGGGGACAGTCGGCAATCAGCCCCAGCATTTT. The chain joins TRBV27 to TRBJ1-5; TRBD1 matches at 7 bases. With 6 bases clipped from V and 2 bases from J, the junction kept 4 bases outside the gene matches. The CDR3 consists of 14 residues. Germline V gives CDR1 MNHEY, CDR2 SMNVEV (reference sequence).

This clone was seen only once. This chain joins TRBV9 and TRBJ2-2; the D gene is possibly TRBD2 (5 bases). The CDR3 loop spans 16 amino acids. Germline CDR1 is SGDLS and CDR2 is YYNGEE. Trimming stripped 0 bases from V and 1 base from J, with 10 bases between. CDR3 in DNA: TGTGCCAGCAGCGTAGCGGGAAGTAAGAACACCGGGGAGCTGTTTTTT. This translates into CASSVAGSKNTGELFF.

This clone was seen a few times. The rearrangement joins TRBV19 to TRBJ2-1, with a weak D call TRBD2 (6 bases). Trimming removed 5 bases at V and 7 bases at J, with 15 bases between. This CDR3 is built from 14 residues. Germline V gene lookup returns CDR1 LNHDA and CDR2 SQIVND (reference sequence). The DNA for the CDR3 is TGTGCCAGTAGTCCCTGGACTACTAAAAATGAGCAGTTCTTC. Amino acid sequence: CASSPWTTKNEQFF. Drawing the rest from reference TRBV19 and TRBJ2-1, the complete variable domain is DGGITQSPKYLFRKEGQNVTLSCEQNLNHDAMYWYRQDPGQGLRLIYYSQIVNDFQKGDIAEGYSVSREKKESFPLTVTSAQKNPTAFYLCASSPWTTKNEQFFGPGTRLTVL.

V gene TRBV7-8 combines with J gene TRBJ2-7, with D possibly TRBD1 on 6 matching bases. The CDR3 loop spans 15 amino acids. Germline CDR1 is SGHVS and CDR2 is FQNEAQ. Deletions cut 2 bases from V and 5 bases from J, with 16 bases between. The chain's CDR3 is CASSLLKKDSNEQYF. The CDR3 nucleotides read TGTGCCAGCAGCTTATTAAAAAAGGACAGCAACGAGCAGTACTTC.

This clone occurred a few times. The CDR3 DNA reads as TGTGCCAGCAGTTCATCGACAGGGCCCGGGGGTTCACCCCTCCACTTT. The encoded protein is CASSSSTGPGGSPLHF. This chain uses TRBV27 with TRBJ1-6, with 7 bases identical to TRBD1. The J segment lost 9 bases and the V segment lost 4 bases, leaving 12 bases of the junction unmatched. The V gene's germline CDR1 is MNHEY and CDR2 SMNVEV (reference sequence). The CDR3 is made up of 16 amino acids.

The chain joins TRBV18 to TRBJ1-1, with D maybe TRBD1 (5 bases). V lost 3 bases and J 3 bases, leaving 11 bases between the germline ends. The CDR3 has 14 residues. Germline V gene lookup returns CDR1 KGHSH and CDR2 LQKENI. CDR3: CASSPSGIYTEAFF. The CDR3 region has the DNA TGTGCCAGCTCACCTTCAGGGATTTACACTGAAGCTTTCTTT.

J is TRBJ1-1 and V is TRBV2; D perhaps matches TRBD1 (6 bases). The CDR3 extends over 15 amino acids. V was cut by 7 bases and J by 2 bases, with 17 bases left in between. Germline CDR1 and CDR2: SNHLY and FYNNEI. CDR3 nucleotides: TGTGCCAGCACCCCCGGGGGGGGCAAAAACACTGAAGCTTTCTTT. This gives the protein CASTPGGGKNTEAFF. Full variable domain (outside the CDR3, taken from reference TRBV2 and TRBJ1-1): EPEVTQTPSHQVTQMGQEVILRCVPISNHLYFYWYRQILGQKVEFLVSFYNNEISEKSEIFDDQFSVERPDGSNFTLKIRSTKLEDSAMYFCASTPGGGKNTEAFFGQGTRLTVV.

In its sample, this clone was seen a few times. This chain links TRBV2 with TRBJ2-7; TRBD1 matches 9 bases. CDR3 length: 13 amino acids. The germline V gene has CDR1 SNHLY and CDR2 FYNNEI. The junction had 4 bases not matched to a gene; V was cut back by 5 bases and J by 5 bases. The CDR3 coding sequence is TGTGCCAGCAGTCCCGGGACAGGGAACGAGCAGTACTTC. This encodes CASSPGTGNEQYF.

The chain has TRBV7-2 and TRBJ1-1, with D perhaps TRBD1 (5 bases). The CDR3 covers 13 residues. Trimming took off 6 bases at V and 1 base at J, with 9 bases between the two ends. Germline V CDR1 and CDR2: SGHTA, FQGNSA. CDR3 protein: CASRSDRNTEAFF. The CDR3 nucleotides are TGTGCCAGCAGATCCGACAGGAACACTGAAGCTTTCTTT.

The V gene is TRBV4-3, the J gene TRBJ2-1, with 13 bases identical to TRBD2. CDR1 is LGHNA and CDR2 is YSLEER in the germline V gene. CDR3 length: 18 residues. With V trimmed by 0 bases and J by 5 bases, 7 bases remained unmatched. Here the CDR3 DNA reads TGCGCCAGCAGCCAAGATTCGACTAGCGGGAGGACAGACAATGAGCAGTTCTTC. It is translated as CASSQDSTSGRTDNEQFF.

The chain couples TRBV19 to TRBJ1-2, with D uncertain. The CDR3 consists of 14 residues. Trimming stripped 7 bases from V and 6 bases from J, with 18 bases between. Germline values: CDR1 LNHDA, CDR2 SQIVND (reference sequence). The CDR3 DNA is TGTGCCAGTACCCGGGTCAGGCGGGTCGATGGCTACACCTTC. This encodes CASTRVRRVDGYTF.

V is TRBV27 and J is TRBJ2-7; 7 bases agree with TRBD1. This CDR3 is 15 amino acids long. In germline, CDR1 is MNHEY, CDR2 SMNVEV (reference sequence). J gave up 3 bases and V 5 bases, and 10 bases lay outside the gene matches. The chain's CDR3 is CASSRYPGQNYEQYF. DNA of the CDR3: TGTGCCAGCAGTCGATACCCGGGACAGAACTACGAGCAGTACTTC.

The V gene is TRBV7-2, the J gene TRBJ2-3; 7 positions match TRBD1. The CDR3 sequence is 14 residues long. Germline V lookup: CDR1 SGHTA, CDR2 FQGNSA. Losses at the gene ends were 1 base for V and 9 bases for J; bases not matched to a gene: 7. The chain's CDR3 is CASSLGDSGPTQYF. CDR3 DNA: TGTGCCAGCAGCTTAGGGGACAGCGGCCCCACGCAGTATTTT. Full variable domain (outside the CDR3, taken from reference TRBV7-2 and TRBJ2-3): GAGVSQSPSNKVTEKGKDVELRCDPISGHTALYWYRQSLGQGLEFLIYFQGNSAPDKSGLPSDRFSAERTGGSVSTLTIQRTQQEDSAVYLCASSLGDSGPTQYFGPGTRLTVL.

V is TRBV28 and J is TRBJ1-5; TRBD1 might be the D (5 bases). There are 16 residues in the CDR3. The V and J ends lost 6 bases and 3 bases respectively, with 18 bases between them. Germline lookup yields CDR1 MDHEN and CDR2 SYDVKM. CDR3 in amino acids: CASSQGILGINQPQHF. The CDR3 DNA follows: TGTGCCAGCAGCCAGGGTATTCTAGGAATCAATCAGCCCCAGCATTTT.

The V and J genes are TRBV3-1 (or the pseudogene TRBV3-2) and TRBJ2-7; the match to TRBD1 covers 11 bases. The germline V gene encodes CDR1 LGHDT and CDR2 YNNKEL (reference sequence). V trimming: 4 bases; J trimming: 5 bases; junction bases outside the gene matches: 7. The CDR3 totals 15 residues. DNA for the CDR3: TGTGCCAGCAGCCGACCGGGACAGGGGGACCACGAGCAGTACTTC. Residues: CASSRPGQGDHEQYF.

This clone was picked up one time. J is TRBJ2-3 and V is TRBV7-9; 10 bases are a match to TRBD2. V shed 2 bases, J shed 4 bases, and the junction held 3 bases outside the gene matches. CDR3 length equals 15 residues. CDR1 and CDR2 from the germline V gene are SEHNR and FQNEAQ (reference sequence). The CDR3 here is CASSLSSGSSDTQYF. The CDR3 bases are TGTGCCAGCAGCTTATCTAGCGGGAGCTCAGATACGCAGTATTTT.

This clone appeared once. The chain has TRBV25-1 and TRBJ2-3; 12 nucleotides align to TRBD2. This CDR3 region has 17 residues. Germline lookup yields CDR1 MGHDK and CDR2 SYGVNS. Trimming removed 5 bases from V and 1 base from J; junction bases left unmatched: 7. The CDR3 DNA reads as TGTGCCAGCAGTCCCCTACGACTAGCGGGGGGCACAGATACGCAGTATTTT. This sequence encodes CASSPLRLAGGTDTQYF.

CDR3 coding DNA: TGTGCCAGCAGTCCTAATAGGGGGGGCCTCAGGGACGAGCAGTACTTC. Translated: CASSPNRGGLRDEQYF. This rearrangement joins TRBV28 to TRBJ2-7; tentatively, D is TRBD2 (7 bases). The germline CDR1 and CDR2 sequences are MDHEN and SYDVKM. CDR3 size: 16 residues. Between the trimmed V and J ends, which lost 5 bases and 5 bases, there was a span of 22 bases.

CDR3 coding DNA: TGCAGTGCTAGCGGGGACAATGAGCAGTTCTTC. It codes for CSASGDNEQFF. The chain carries TRBV20-1 and TRBJ2-1; possible D gene TRBD2, 5 bases. Trimming removed 3 bases from V and 5 bases from J, with 5 bases in between. The CDR3 runs to 11 residues. Germline-derived CDR1 and CDR2 are DFQATT and SNEGSKA (reference sequence).

V and J are TRBV27 and TRBJ1-2; D is ambiguous. Between the trimmed V and J ends, which lost 3 bases and 2 bases, there was a span of 25 bases. CDR3 length: 19 amino acids. The germline CDR1 and CDR2 sequences are MNHEY and SMNVEV (reference sequence). This chain's CDR3 is CASSFFSGYTLKGNYGYTF. For the CDR3, the DNA is TGTGCCAGCAGTTTTTTCAGCGGGTACACTTTGAAAGGGAACTATGGCTACACCTTC.

The rearrangement uses TRBV9 and TRBJ2-2, with a weak D call TRBD2 (5 bases). Germline CDR1 is SGDLS and CDR2 is YYNGEE. V was trimmed by 0 bases and J by 0 bases, leaving 9 bases between them. This CDR3 is 16 amino acids long. The CDR3 reads CASSVGADANTGELFF. Here the CDR3 DNA reads TGTGCCAGCAGCGTAGGAGCGGACGCGAACACCGGGGAGCTGTTTTTT.

This sequence joins TRBV27 and TRBJ1-2; 9 bases match TRBD1. This CDR3 region has 18 residues. The ends lost 2 bases at V and 3 bases at J; junction bases unmatched: 13. CDR1 and CDR2 (germline): MNHEY, SMNVEV (reference sequence). Written as DNA, the CDR3 is TGTGCCAGCAGTTTAATCGGGACAGGGTTCCAGAGTGACTATGGCTACACCTTC. Residues: CASSLIGTGFQSDYGYTF.

The V gene is TRBV6-6, the J gene TRBJ2-7, with a possible D match to TRBD2 (5 bases). The CDR3 is 15 amino acids. The V and J ends lost 0 bases and 4 bases respectively, with 13 bases between them. Germline CDR1 MNHNY, CDR2 SVGAGI (reference sequence). The CDR3 loop reads CASSYSTGSGYEQYF. The DNA of the CDR3 is TGTGCCAGCAGTTACTCGACCGGGTCGGGGTACGAGCAGTACTTC.

The V call is TRBV29-1, the J call TRBJ1-2; no clear D. CDR3 length equals 11 residues. Germline V CDR1 and CDR2: SQVTM, ANQGSEA. Trimming pared 4 bases from V and 8 bases from J, leaving 11 bases between. CDR3 protein: CSVVEGIGYTF. CDR3 nucleotide sequence: TGCAGCGTTGTTGAGGGAATAGGCTACACCTTC.

This rearrangement joins TRBV21-1 to TRBJ1-4; the table's D call of TRBD1 was not tested on the DNA. TRBV21-1 is classified as a pseudogene. This CDR3 has 19 amino acids. CDR3 sequence reads: CASSKRPGQGFEGGEKLFF. CDR3 bases: TGTGCCAGCAGCAAAAGACCGGGACAGGGGTTTGAAGGGGGTGAAAAACTGTTTTTT.

J is TRBJ1-4 and V is TRBV7-3; TRBD1 is a possible D gene (5 bases). The CDR3 has 14 amino acids. V was clipped by 3 bases and J by 7 bases, with 12 bases between them. The germline gives CDR1 SGHTA, CDR2 FQGTGA. CDR3 sequence reads: CASSFRRGSEKLFF. The CDR3 nucleotides are TGTGCCAGCAGCTTTAGGAGGGGAAGTGAAAAACTGTTTTTT.

V usage is TRBV5-5 and J usage is TRBJ2-7; TRBD2 aligns across 9 bases. The V segment lost 0 bases and the J segment 3 bases; nucleotides outside the gene matches: 7. The CDR3 contains 16 residues. In germline, CDR1 is SGHKS, CDR2 YYEKEE (reference sequence). Written as DNA, the CDR3 is TGTGCCAGCAGCTTGGCGGGCCTAGCGGGGATCTACGAGCAGTACTTC. Amino acids: CASSLAGLAGIYEQYF.

The gene calls are TRBV2 and TRBJ1-4; a possible D gene is TRBD1 (6 bases). This CDR3 contains 16 residues. The germline CDR1 and CDR2 sequences are SNHLY and FYNNEI. Trimming removed 7 bases at V and 3 bases at J, with 18 bases between. This chain's CDR3 is CASIEDSVLSNEKLFF. DNA of the CDR3: TGTGCCAGCATTGAGGACAGTGTACTGTCTAATGAAAAACTGTTTTTT.

V usage is TRBV18 and J usage is TRBJ1-6; the match to TRBD1 covers 7 bases. The germline gives CDR1 KGHSH, CDR2 LQKENI. Trimming removed 6 bases from V and 9 bases from J; junction bases left unmatched: 8. This CDR3 comprises 14 residues. The CDR3 reads CASSPTGVGSPLHF. The CDR3 coding sequence is TGTGCCAGCTCGCCTACAGGGGTCGGTTCACCCCTCCACTTT.

The chain combines TRBV5-4 with TRBJ1-1; 9 bases map to TRBD1. Germline CDR1 is SGHNT and CDR2 is YYREEE (reference sequence). There are 15 residues in the CDR3. After removal of 6 bases from V and 3 bases from J, the junction contained 9 bases not matched to a gene. The CDR3 DNA sequence: TGTGCCAGCAAACTAACCGGGACAGGGTACACTGAAGCTTTCTTT. Translated, it gives CASKLTGTGYTEAFF. The whole variable domain, remainder taken from reference TRBV5-4 and TRBJ1-1, is ETGVTQSPTHLIKTRGQQVTLRCSSQSGHNTVSWYQQALGQGPQFIFQYYREEENGRGNFPPRFSGLQFPNYSSELNVNALELDDSALYLCASKLTGTGYTEAFFGQGTRLTVV.

This chain connects TRBV6-5 to TRBJ2-3; D is ambiguous. Germline lookup yields CDR1 MNHEY and CDR2 SVGAGI. CDR3 length: 14 amino acids. Trimming shortened V by 5 bases and J by 6 bases, and 15 bases separated the two germline ends. The chain's CDR3 is CASSRGTNRDTQYF. In nucleotides, the CDR3 is TGTGCCAGCAGTCGAGGAACAAACCGGGATACGCAGTATTTT.